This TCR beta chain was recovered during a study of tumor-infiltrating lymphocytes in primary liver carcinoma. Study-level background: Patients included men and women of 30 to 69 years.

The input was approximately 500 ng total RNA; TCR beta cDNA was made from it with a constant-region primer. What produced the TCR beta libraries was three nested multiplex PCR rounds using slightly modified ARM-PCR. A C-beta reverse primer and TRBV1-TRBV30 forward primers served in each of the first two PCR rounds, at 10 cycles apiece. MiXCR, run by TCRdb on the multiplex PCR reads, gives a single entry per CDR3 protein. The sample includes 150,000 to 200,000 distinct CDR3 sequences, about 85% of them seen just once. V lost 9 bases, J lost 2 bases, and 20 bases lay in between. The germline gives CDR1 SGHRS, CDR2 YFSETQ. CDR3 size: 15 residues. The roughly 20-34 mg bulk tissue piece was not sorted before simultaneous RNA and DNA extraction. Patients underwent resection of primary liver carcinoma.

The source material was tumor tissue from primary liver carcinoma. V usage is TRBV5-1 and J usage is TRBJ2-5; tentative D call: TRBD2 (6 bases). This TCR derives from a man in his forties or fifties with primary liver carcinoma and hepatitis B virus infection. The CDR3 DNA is TGCGCCAACGGCTTGGCCGAGCGGGTTCAAGAGACCCAGTACTTC. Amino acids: CANGLAERVQETQYF.